A single sample is the source of the 3 T cell receptor beta chains below, sequenced in a study of T cell clones after liver transplantation. Sequenced by immunoSEQ multiplex PCR; TCRdb stores in-frame clones only, minus some. The sample shows over 45,000 clones, roughly 74% of them seen only once. The sequences come from CD4+ T cells from blood, collected around 54 months after liver transplant. These TCRs come from a human patient who received a liver transplant. Some T cells may be supplied by the graft donor.

The chain is built from TRBV5-5 and TRBJ2-7, with D possibly TRBD2 on 6 matching bases. The CDR3 is 12 residues long. Germline V CDR1 and CDR2: SGHKS, YYEKEE (reference sequence). V was shortened by 4 bases and J by 4 bases, with 9 bases between the two germline ends. DNA of the CDR3: TGTGCCAGCAGCCAGGAGGGATACGAGCAGTACTTC. Residues: CASSQEGYEQYF.

This chain connects TRBV28 to TRBJ1-5; 9 bases fit TRBD1. V shed 6 bases, J shed 1 base, and the junction held 13 bases outside the gene matches. The CDR3 totals 18 residues. Germline V CDR1 and CDR2: MDHEN, SYDVKM. CDR3 DNA sequence: TGTGCCAGCAGCCCCTGGGGTTGGGACAGGGAGAGCAATCAGCCCCAGCATTTT. Protein sequence: CASSPWGWDRESNQPQHF.

The chain employs TRBV7-9 and TRBJ2-1; 7 bases line up with TRBD2. This CDR3 is 16 amino acids long. V shed 4 bases and J 10 bases; nucleotides not matched to a gene: 16. The germline CDR1 and CDR2 sequences are SEHNR and FQNEAQ (reference sequence). CDR3 region: CASSSGLGGGALEQFF. Written as DNA, the CDR3 is TGTGCCAGCAGCTCAGGTTTGGGGGGGGGAGCCCTGGAGCAGTTCTTC.